The TCR beta chain under discussion was sequenced for a study of OX40 agonist ivuxolimab in advanced cancers. On the study more broadly: Given to patients was ivuxolimab, an agonistic anti-OX40 (CD134) antibody. Age averaged roughly 60 years (range roughly 23 to 79), and 82.7% were male.

As regards this clone: Its antigen is still unknown.

The V end was cut by 0 bases, the J end by 6 bases, with 10 bases between. Germline V gives CDR1 SGHDT, CDR2 YYEEEE. The CDR3 has 14 amino acids. TCRdb keeps only in-frame clones here, not all; method: immunoSEQ multiplex PCR. The sample comprises 60,000 or so clones, more than 70% of which are singletons, and roughly 0.99% rests with the top ten. Broader study findings: The work left the antigen specificity of expanded peripheral T cells undetermined. The study observed clonal expansion of CD4+ and CD8+ blood T cells by week 6 at 0.1 to 3.0 mg/kg.

The V and J genes are TRBV5-6 and TRBJ2-1; D not certain. The sequenced sample was CD4+ or CD8+ T cells sorted from blood, obtained in a trial of the OX40 agonist ivuxolimab. The sequence came from an adult with an advanced solid tumor such as melanoma, head and neck, liver or kidney cancer. In DNA, the CDR3 is TGTGCCAGCAGCTTGGGACGGTACCTCAATGAGCAGTTCTTC. It specifies CASSLGRYLNEQFF.